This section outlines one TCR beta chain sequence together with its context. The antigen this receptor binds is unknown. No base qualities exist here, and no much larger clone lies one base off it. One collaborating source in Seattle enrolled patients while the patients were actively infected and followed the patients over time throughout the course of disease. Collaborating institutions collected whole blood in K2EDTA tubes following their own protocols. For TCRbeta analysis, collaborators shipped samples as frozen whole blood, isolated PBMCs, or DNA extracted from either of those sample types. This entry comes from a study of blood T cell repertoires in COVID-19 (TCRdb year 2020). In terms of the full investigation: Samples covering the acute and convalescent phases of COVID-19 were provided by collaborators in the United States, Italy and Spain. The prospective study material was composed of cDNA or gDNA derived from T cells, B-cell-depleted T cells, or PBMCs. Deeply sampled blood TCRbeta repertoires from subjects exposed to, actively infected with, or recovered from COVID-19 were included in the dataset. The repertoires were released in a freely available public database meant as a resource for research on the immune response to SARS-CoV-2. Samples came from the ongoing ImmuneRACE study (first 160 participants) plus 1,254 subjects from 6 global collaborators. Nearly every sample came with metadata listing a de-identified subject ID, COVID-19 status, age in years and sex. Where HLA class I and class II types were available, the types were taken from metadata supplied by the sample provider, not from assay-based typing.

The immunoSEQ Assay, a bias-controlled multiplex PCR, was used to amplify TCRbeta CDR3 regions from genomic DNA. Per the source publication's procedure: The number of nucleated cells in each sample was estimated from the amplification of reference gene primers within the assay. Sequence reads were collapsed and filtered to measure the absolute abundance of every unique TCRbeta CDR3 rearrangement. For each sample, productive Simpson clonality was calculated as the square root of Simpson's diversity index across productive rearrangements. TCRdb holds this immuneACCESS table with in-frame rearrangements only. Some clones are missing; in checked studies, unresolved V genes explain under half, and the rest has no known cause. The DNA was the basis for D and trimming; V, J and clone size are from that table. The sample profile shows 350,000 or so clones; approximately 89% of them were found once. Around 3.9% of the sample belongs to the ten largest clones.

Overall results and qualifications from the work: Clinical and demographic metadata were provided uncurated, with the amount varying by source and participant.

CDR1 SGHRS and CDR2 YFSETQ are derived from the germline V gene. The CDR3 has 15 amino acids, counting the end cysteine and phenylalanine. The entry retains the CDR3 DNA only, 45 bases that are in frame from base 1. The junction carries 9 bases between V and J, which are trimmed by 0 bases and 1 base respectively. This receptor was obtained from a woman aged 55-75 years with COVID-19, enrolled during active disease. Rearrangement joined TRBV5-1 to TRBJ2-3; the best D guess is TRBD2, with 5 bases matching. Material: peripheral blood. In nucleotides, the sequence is TGCGCCAGCAGCTTGGCAGGACTCGGCACAGATACGCAGTATTTT. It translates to CASSLAGLGTDTQYF.